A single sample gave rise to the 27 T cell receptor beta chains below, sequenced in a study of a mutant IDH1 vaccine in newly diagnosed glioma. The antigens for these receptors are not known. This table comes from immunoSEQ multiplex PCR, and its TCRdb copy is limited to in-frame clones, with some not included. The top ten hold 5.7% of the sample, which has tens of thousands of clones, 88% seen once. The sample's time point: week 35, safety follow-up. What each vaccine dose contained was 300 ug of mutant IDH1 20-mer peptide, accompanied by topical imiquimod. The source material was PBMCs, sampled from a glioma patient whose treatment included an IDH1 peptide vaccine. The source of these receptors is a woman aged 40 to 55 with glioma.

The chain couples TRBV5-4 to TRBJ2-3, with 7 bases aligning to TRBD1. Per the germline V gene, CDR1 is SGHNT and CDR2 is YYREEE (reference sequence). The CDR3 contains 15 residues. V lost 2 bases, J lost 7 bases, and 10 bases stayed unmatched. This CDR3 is CASSFNRGSMNTQYF. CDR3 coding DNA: TGTGCCAGCAGCTTTAACAGGGGTAGTATGAATACGCAGTATTTT.

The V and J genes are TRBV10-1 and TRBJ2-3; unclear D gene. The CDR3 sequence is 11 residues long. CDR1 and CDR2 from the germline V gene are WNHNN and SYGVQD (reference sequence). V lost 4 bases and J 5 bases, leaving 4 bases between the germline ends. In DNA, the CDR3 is TGCGCCAGCAGTGGGGGAGATACGCAGTATTTT. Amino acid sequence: CASSGGDTQYF.

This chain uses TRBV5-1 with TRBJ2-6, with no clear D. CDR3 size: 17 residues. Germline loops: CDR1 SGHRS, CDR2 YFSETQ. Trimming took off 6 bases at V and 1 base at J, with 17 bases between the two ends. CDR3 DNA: TGCGCCAGCACCCGGTCCCGCCTCGCATCTGGGGCCAACGTCCTGACTTTC. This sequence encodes CASTRSRLASGANVLTF.

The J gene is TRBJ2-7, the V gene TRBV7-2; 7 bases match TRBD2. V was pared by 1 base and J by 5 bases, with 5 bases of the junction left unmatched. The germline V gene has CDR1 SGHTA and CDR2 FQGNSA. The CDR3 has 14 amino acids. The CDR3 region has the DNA TGTGCCAGCAGCTTAGGCGGGAGTTTCGACGAGCAGTACTTC. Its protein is CASSLGGSFDEQYF.

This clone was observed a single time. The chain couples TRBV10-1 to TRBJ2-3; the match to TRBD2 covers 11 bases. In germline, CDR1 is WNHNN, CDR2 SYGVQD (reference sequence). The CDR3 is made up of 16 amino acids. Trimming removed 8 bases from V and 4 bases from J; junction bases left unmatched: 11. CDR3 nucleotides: TGCGCCAGCGGGCCGGGACTAGCGGCGACGCCAGATACGCAGTATTTT. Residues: CASGPGLAATPDTQYF.

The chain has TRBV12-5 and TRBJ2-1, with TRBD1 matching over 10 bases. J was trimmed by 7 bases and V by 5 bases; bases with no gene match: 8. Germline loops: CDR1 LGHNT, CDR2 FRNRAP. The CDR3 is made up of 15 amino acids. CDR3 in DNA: TGTGCTAGTGGTCCGGGACAGGGGACGAATAATGAGCAGTTCTTC. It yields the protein CASGPGQGTNNEQFF.

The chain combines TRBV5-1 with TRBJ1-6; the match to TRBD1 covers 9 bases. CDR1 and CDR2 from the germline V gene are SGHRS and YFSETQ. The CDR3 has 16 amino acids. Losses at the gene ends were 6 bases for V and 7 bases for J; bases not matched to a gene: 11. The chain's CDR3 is CASTPRGTGNNSPLHF. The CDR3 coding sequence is TGCGCCAGCACCCCGAGGGGGACAGGGAACAATTCACCCCTCCACTTT.

Here the CDR3 DNA reads TGTGCCAGCAACCCGAGGGGACAGGGGCGCACTGAAGCTTTCTTT. Encoded protein: CASNPRGQGRTEAFF. V gene TRBV14 combines with J gene TRBJ1-1; TRBD1 matches at 10 bases. The CDR3 is made up of 15 amino acids. Germline assignment: CDR1 SGHDN and CDR2 FVKESK. The ends lost 7 bases at V and 4 bases at J; junction bases unmatched: 9.

For the CDR3, the DNA is TGTGCCAGCAGCCCGGGGGGCTACGAGCAGTACTTC. Amino acids: CASSPGGYEQYF. This chain uses TRBV9 with TRBJ2-5, with TRBD2 identical over 7 bases. The J call may be wrong; the DNA end is better matched by TRBJ2-7. Germline-derived CDR1 and CDR2 are SGDLS and YYNGEE. There are 12 residues in the CDR3.

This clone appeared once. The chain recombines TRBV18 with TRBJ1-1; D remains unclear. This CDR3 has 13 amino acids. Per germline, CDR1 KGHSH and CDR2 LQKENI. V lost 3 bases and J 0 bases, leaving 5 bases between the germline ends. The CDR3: CASSPGLNTEAFF. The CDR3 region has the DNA TGTGCCAGCTCACCCGGACTGAACACTGAAGCTTTCTTT.

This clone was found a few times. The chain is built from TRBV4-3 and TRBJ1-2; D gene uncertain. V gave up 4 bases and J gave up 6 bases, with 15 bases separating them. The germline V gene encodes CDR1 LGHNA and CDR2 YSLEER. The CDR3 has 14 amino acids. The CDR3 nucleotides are TGCGCCAGCAGCCCCCCTCGCCGGTTCCATGGCTACACCTTC. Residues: CASSPPRRFHGYTF.

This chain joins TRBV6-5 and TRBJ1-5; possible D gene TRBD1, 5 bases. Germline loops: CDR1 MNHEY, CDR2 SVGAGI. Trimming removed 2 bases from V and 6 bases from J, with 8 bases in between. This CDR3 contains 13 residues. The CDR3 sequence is CASSYERGQPQHF. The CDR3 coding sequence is TGTGCCAGCAGTTACGAGAGGGGTCAGCCCCAGCATTTT.

The CDR3, as DNA: TGTGCCAGCAGCCAGACGAGGGGACAGGGGGCCTACGAGCAGTACTTC. Protein sequence: CASSQTRGQGAYEQYF. The chain couples TRBV28 to TRBJ2-7; 11 nucleotides agree with TRBD1. The CDR3 spans 16 residues. In germline, CDR1 is MDHEN, CDR2 SYDVKM. The V segment lost 6 bases and the J segment 2 bases; nucleotides outside the gene matches: 9.

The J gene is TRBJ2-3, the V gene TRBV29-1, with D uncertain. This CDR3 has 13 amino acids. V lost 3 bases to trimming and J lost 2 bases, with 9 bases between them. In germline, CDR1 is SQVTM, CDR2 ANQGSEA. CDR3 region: CSVDTPPTDTQYF. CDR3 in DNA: TGCAGCGTTGACACCCCCCCCACAGATACGCAGTATTTT.

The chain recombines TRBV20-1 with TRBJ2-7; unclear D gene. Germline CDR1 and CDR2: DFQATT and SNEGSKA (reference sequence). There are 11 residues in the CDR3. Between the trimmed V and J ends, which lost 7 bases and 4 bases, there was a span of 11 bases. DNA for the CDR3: TGCAGTGTCAGTCCCCTTTACGAGCAGTACTTC. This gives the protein CSVSPLYEQYF.

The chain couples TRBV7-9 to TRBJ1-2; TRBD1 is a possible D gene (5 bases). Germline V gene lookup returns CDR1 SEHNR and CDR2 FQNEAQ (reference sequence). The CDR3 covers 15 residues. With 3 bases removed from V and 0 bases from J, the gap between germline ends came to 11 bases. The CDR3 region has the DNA TGTGCCAGCAGCTTGTCAGGGATAGCTAACTATGGCTACACCTTC. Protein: CASSLSGIANYGYTF.

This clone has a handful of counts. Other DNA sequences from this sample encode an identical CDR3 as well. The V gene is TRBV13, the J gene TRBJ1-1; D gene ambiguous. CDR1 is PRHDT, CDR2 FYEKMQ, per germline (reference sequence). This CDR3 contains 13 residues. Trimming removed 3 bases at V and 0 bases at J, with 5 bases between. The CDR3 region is CASSLGLNTEAFF. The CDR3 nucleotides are TGTGCCAGCAGCTTGGGTTTGAACACTGAAGCTTTCTTT.

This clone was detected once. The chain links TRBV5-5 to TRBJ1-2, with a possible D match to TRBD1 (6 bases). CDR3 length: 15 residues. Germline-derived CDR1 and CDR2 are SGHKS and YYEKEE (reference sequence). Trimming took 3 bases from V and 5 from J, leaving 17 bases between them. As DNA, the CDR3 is TGTGCCAGCAGCTCCACCCACAGGGATCAATATGGCTACACCTTC. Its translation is CASSSTHRDQYGYTF.

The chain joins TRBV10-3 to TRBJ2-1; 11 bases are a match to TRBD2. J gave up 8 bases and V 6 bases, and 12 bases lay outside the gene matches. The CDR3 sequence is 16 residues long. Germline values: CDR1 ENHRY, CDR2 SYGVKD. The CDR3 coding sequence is TGTGCCATCAGCCGAAACATAGCGGGAGGGCTCGATGAGCAGTTCTTC. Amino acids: CAISRNIAGGLDEQFF.

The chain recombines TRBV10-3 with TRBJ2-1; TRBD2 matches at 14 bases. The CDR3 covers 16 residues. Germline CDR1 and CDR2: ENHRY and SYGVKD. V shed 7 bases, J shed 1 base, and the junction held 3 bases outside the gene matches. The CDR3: CAIKGTSGSSYNEQFF. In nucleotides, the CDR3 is TGTGCCATCAAAGGGACTAGCGGGAGTTCCTACAATGAGCAGTTCTTC.

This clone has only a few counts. CDR3 residues: CASSQVTGDETGELFF. CDR3 bases: TGTGCCAGCAGCCAAGTGACAGGGGATGAAACCGGGGAGCTGTTTTTT. V usage is TRBV4-2 and J usage is TRBJ2-2; 8 bases are shared with TRBD1. Trimming at V came to 1 base and at J to 5 bases, leaving 6 bases not matched to a gene. Germline V CDR1 and CDR2: LGHNA, YNFKEQ. This CDR3 spans 16 amino acids.

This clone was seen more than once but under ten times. Written as DNA, the CDR3 is TGTGCCAGCAGCCCTTTACGGGGGAACTATGGCTACACCTTC. This translates into CASSPLRGNYGYTF. The chain combines TRBV6-5 with TRBJ1-2; D might be TRBD1 (5 bases). The V and J ends lost 6 bases and 2 bases respectively, with 13 bases between them. This CDR3 has 14 residues. Germline V gene lookup returns CDR1 MNHEY and CDR2 SVGAGI.

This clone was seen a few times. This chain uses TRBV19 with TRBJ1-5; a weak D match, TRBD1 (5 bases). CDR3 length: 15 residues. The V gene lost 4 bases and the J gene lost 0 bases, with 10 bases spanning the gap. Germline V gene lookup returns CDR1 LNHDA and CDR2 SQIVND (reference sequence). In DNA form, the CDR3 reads TGTGCCAGTAGTACGGGACTTAATAGCAATCAGCCCCAGCATTTT. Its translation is CASSTGLNSNQPQHF.

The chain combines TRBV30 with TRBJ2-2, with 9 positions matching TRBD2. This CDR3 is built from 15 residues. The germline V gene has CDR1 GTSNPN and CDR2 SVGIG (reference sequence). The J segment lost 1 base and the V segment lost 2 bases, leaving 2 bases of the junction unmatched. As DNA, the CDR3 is TGTGCCTGGAGTAGACTAGCGGTGAACACCGGGGAGCTGTTTTTT. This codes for CAWSRLAVNTGELFF. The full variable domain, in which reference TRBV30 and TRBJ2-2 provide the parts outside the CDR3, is SQTIHQWPATLVQPVGSPLSLECTVEGTSNPNLYWYRQAAGRGLQLLFYSVGIGQISSEVPQNLSASRPQDRQFILSSKKLLLSDSGFYLCAWSRLAVNTGELFFGEGSRLTVL.

The DNA of the CDR3 is TGTGCCAGCAGCCCAACCCGGACAGGGGAAGAGAGCAAACTGTTTTTT. Its protein product is CASSPTRTGEESKLFF. The gene calls are TRBV7-9 and TRBJ1-4, with 9 bases lining up with TRBD1. The germline V gene encodes CDR1 SEHNR and CDR2 FQNEAQ (reference sequence). The CDR3 sequence is 16 residues long. After removal of 5 bases from V and 11 bases from J, the junction contained 15 bases not matched to a gene.

CDR3 nucleotides: TGTGCCAGCAGTTTAGGGGCGAGACGATCCACCGGGGAGCTGTTTTTT. Encoded protein: CASSLGARRSTGELFF. The chain uses TRBV28 and TRBJ2-2, with D perhaps matching TRBD1 (5 bases). The CDR3 is 16 amino acids. V dropped 2 bases and J dropped 4 bases, with 14 bases sitting between them. From germline, CDR1 is MDHEN and CDR2 SYDVKM. Full variable domain (remainder filled in from reference TRBV28 and TRBJ2-2): DVKVTQSSRYLVKRTGEKVFLECVQDMDHENMFWYRQDPGLGLRLIYFSYDVKMKEKGDIPEGYSVSREKKERFSLILESASTNQTSMYLCASSLGARRSTGELFFGEGSRLTVL.

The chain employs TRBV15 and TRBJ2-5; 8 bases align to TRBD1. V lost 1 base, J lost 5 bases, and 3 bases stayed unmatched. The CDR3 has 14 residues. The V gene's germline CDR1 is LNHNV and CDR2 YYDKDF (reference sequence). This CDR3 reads CATSRGQGRETQYF. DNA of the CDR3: TGTGCCACCAGCAGAGGACAGGGGAGGGAGACCCAGTACTTC.